One T cell receptor (beta chain) is described in this entry. The germline gives CDR1 MDHEN, CDR2 SYDVKM. V lost 4 bases and J lost 4, with 7 bases in between. The CDR3 covers 13 residues. The data were taken from a study of blood T cell repertoires in COVID-19. Study overall: Samples of COVID-19 (acute and convalescent) were obtained from the United States, Italy and Spain.

This table comes from immunoSEQ multiplex PCR, and its TCRdb copy is limited to in-frame clones, with some not included. The table has about 190,000 clones, roughly 86% seen once; the top ten hold 5.1%. The sequencing input was peripheral blood. The chain uses TRBV28 and TRBJ1-4, with D hard to call. This clonotype originated in a woman in her 70s with active or convalescent COVID-19. The CDR3 here is CASSSPRNEKLFF. The CDR3 DNA follows: TGTGCCAGCAGTTCCCCCCGTAATGAAAAACTGTTTTTT.